These 28 T cell receptor beta chains originate from one sample sequenced in a study of regulatory T cells in long-lasting Graves disease. Building of the TCR beta libraries involved iRepertoire HTBI primers and Arm-PCR of CDR3 regions. TCRdb independently ran MiXCR on the multiplex PCR reads; one entry per CDR3 protein. Of fewer than 450,000 distinct CDR3 sequences listed, approximately 16% were seen once; the top ten hold 7.8%. Time point indicated: newly diagnosed GD, antithyroid drugs for less than 3 months. Following extraction of RNA from PBMCs, that RNA was used to make the TCR library. These same data were also listed under a study on T cells in Graves' hyperthyroidism and ophthalmopathy.

Sample: peripheral blood mononuclear cells (PBMCs), taken at new diagnosis, from a patient treated with antithyroid drugs. These TCRs come from a woman aged 40 to 55 with Graves disease.

J is TRBJ2-4 and V is TRBV11-3, with 8 nucleotides matching TRBD1. The J segment lost 3 bases and the V segment lost 4 bases, leaving 5 bases of the junction unmatched. Germline lookup yields CDR1 SGHNT and CDR2 YENEEA. The CDR3 has 15 residues. The CDR3 coding sequence is TGTGCCAGCAGCTCCCGGGGACAGGACAAAAACATTCAGTACTTC. Its translation: CASSSRGQDKNIQYF.

This clonotype has more than one count but fewer than ten. This may be a read error, as it is one base from a much larger clone. The V gene is TRBV7-2, the J gene TRBJ2-7, with D possibly being TRBD2 (6 bases). The CDR3 has 15 residues. Germline CDR1 is SGHTA and CDR2 is FQGNSA. Trimming shortened V by 5 bases and J by 0 bases, and 14 bases separated the two germline ends. Here the CDR3 reads CASSDTSSNSYEQYF. The CDR3 DNA sequence: TGTGCCAGCAGCGACACTAGCTCAAACTCCTACGAGCAGTACTTC.

This clonotype was recorded once. The rearrangement joins TRBV29-1 to TRBJ1-2; D gene unclear. The CDR3 is 13 residues long. Germline lookup yields CDR1 SQVTM and CDR2 ANQGSEA. Trimming took 5 bases from V and 2 from J, leaving 12 bases between them. The CDR3 DNA reads as TGCAGCGTTCCCCGGACCGTAAACTATGGCTACACCTTC. Translated, it gives CSVPRTVNYGYTF. The complete variable domain, with remaining parts taken from reference TRBV29-1 and TRBJ1-2, reads SAVISQKPSRDICQRGTSLTIQCQVDSQVTMMFWYRQQPGQSLTLIATANQGSEATYESGFVIDKFPISRPNLTFSTLTVSNMSPEDSSIYLCSVPRTVNYGYTFGSGTRLTVV.

This clonotype was seen a handful of times. The chain couples TRBV4-1 to TRBJ2-7; 9 positions match TRBD1. Germline assignment: CDR1 MGHRA and CDR2 YSYEKL. Unmatched junction bases numbered 9, after V lost 4 bases and J lost 2 bases. CDR3 length: 16 amino acids. The CDR3 DNA follows: TGCGCCAGCAGCCTAGATCCGGGACAGGGAGCCTACGAGCAGTACTTC. Its translation is CASSLDPGQGAYEQYF.

Of note for this clonotype: No conserved phenylalanine or tryptophan ends this CDR3, so it is likely a read error. In nucleotides, the CDR3 is TGTGCCAGCAGTTTAACTAGCGGGAGCTCGGGGGAGCTGTTTTCT. Protein sequence: CASSLTSGSSGELFS. This chain uses TRBV28 with TRBJ2-2; 11 bases map to TRBD2. Germline V gene sequence: CDR1 MDHEN, CDR2 SYDVKM. V shed 2 bases, J shed 8 bases, and the junction held 4 bases outside the gene matches. There are 15 residues in the CDR3.

This clonotype came up many times. The J gene is TRBJ1-2, the V gene TRBV12-3 or TRBV12-4; 11 bases line up with TRBD1. J lost 6 bases, V lost 4 bases, and 7 bases had no gene match. The CDR3 covers 15 residues. CDR3 region: CASSSRTGGWDGYTF. The CDR3 DNA reads TGTGCCAGCAGTTCGCGGACAGGGGGCTGGGATGGCTACACCTTC.

This clonotype was detected many times. J is TRBJ2-1 and V is TRBV7-3, with 7 bases identical to TRBD2. The CDR3 has 15 amino acids. Per germline, CDR1 SGHTA and CDR2 FQGTGA. J was trimmed by 7 bases and V by 6 bases; bases with no gene match: 12. The CDR3 spells CASSSGLVGLNEQFF. DNA for the CDR3: TGTGCCAGCAGTTCCGGACTAGTTGGGTTGAATGAGCAGTTCTTC.

In the case of this clonotype: At one end the junction does not follow the germline gene, possibly because of a read error. The J gene is TRBJ2-4, the V gene TRBV18; 9 bases fit TRBD1. There are 15 residues in the CDR3. Germline assignment: CDR1 KGHSH and CDR2 LQKENI. CDR3 bases: TGTGCCAGCTCACCACCAACAGGGGGCAAAAACTTTCAGTACTTC. Translated, it gives CASSPPTGGKNFQYF.

This clonotype was found many times. The chain is built from TRBV18 and TRBJ1-6; TRBD1 matches 10 bases. The germline gives CDR1 KGHSH, CDR2 LQKENI. Trimming at V came to 8 bases and at J to 6 bases, leaving 4 bases not matched to a gene. This CDR3 is built from 14 residues. CDR3 bases: TGTGCCAGCCACCGGGACAGGGGTAATTCACCCCTCCACTTT. Amino acid sequence: CASHRDRGNSPLHF.

At least ten counts were recorded for this clonotype. The chain combines TRBV12-3 or TRBV12-4 with TRBJ2-7, with 11 positions matching TRBD2. V shed 5 bases and J 4 bases; nucleotides not matched to a gene: 7. The CDR3 loop spans 15 amino acids. The CDR3 reads CASSGGTSGAYEQYF. The CDR3, as DNA: TGTGCCAGCAGTGGCGGGACTAGCGGAGCTTACGAGCAGTACTTC.

This clonotype was recorded a few times. V is TRBV4-1 and J is TRBJ1-2; D remains unclear. Germline V CDR1 and CDR2: MGHRA, YSYEKL. The CDR3 is 13 residues long. V lost 5 bases and J 8 bases, leaving 15 bases between the germline ends. The CDR3 reads CASSVRSSRGYTF. DNA for the CDR3: TGCGCCAGCAGCGTACGGTCCTCGCGGGGCTACACCTTC.

This clonotype was detected ten times or more. V is TRBV7-6 and J is TRBJ1-1; 8 positions match TRBD1. V lost 5 bases and J lost 10; bases outside the gene matches: 12. The CDR3 consists of 14 residues. Germline V gene data show CDR1 as SGHVS and CDR2 as FNYEAQ. CDR3 nucleotide sequence: TGTGCCAGCAGCCCAAGCCCCGGACAGGGCGGAGCTTTCTTT. Translation: CASSPSPGQGGAFF. The entire variable domain, with the rest obtained from reference TRBV7-6 and TRBJ1-1, is as follows: GAGVSQSPRYKVTKRGQDVALRCDPISGHVSLYWYRQALGQGPEFLTYFNYEAQQDKSGLPNDRFSAERPEGSISTLTIQRTEQRDSAMYRCASSPSPGQGGAFFGQGTRLTVV.

This clonotype was seen a few times. The CDR3 DNA sequence: TGTGCCAGCAGCCTCACTCAGCGGGAGAGCGAGCAGTACTTC. Residues: CASSLTQRESEQYF. This chain joins TRBV28 and TRBJ2-7, with 8 bases identical to TRBD2. Germline CDR1 is MDHEN and CDR2 is SYDVKM. J lost 6 bases, V lost 6 bases, and 10 bases had no gene match. The CDR3 has 14 residues.

This rearrangement joins TRBV6-1 to TRBJ2-2; the D gene is possibly TRBD1 (5 bases). CDR1 and CDR2 (germline): MNHNS, SASEGT. V was clipped by 6 bases and J by 6 bases, with 14 bases between them. This CDR3 comprises 14 residues. The CDR3 loop reads CASRAGYSSGELFF. In DNA form, the CDR3 reads TGTGCCAGCAGGGCAGGGTATAGTTCCGGGGAGCTGTTTTTT.

This chain joins TRBV4-1 and TRBJ2-2, with TRBD1 as a possible D gene (5 bases). This CDR3 has 17 residues. With 1 base removed from V and 1 base from J, the gap between germline ends came to 13 bases. Germline V gene lookup returns CDR1 MGHRA and CDR2 YSYEKL. CDR3 nucleotide sequence: TGCGCCAGCAGCCAAGTGGGGCCACAGAAGAACACCGGGGAGCTGTTTTTT. Residues: CASSQVGPQKNTGELFF.

As to this clonotype: Since a far larger clone is one base different, this is likely a read error. The V call is TRBV7-3, the J call TRBJ2-3; D is possibly TRBD1 or TRBD2 (7 bases each). The germline V and J ends were trimmed by 6 bases and 4 bases, with 17 bases remaining between them. The CDR3 covers 15 residues. The germline V gene encodes CDR1 SGHTA and CDR2 FQGTGA. The CDR3 spells CASSPSGGASDTQYF. The CDR3 bases are TGTGCCAGCAGTCCATCAGGGGGGGCCTCAGATACGCAGTATTTT.

This clonotype came up many times. The genes are TRBV5-1 and TRBJ2-7; D tentatively reads TRBD1 or TRBD2 (5 bases each). CDR3 length: 14 amino acids. Between the trimmed V and J ends, which lost 3 bases and 0 bases, there was a span of 10 bases. Germline V gives CDR1 SGHRS, CDR2 YFSETQ. The CDR3 DNA reads TGCGCCAGCAGCTGGGACGGTAGCTCCTACGAGCAGTACTTC. Its translation: CASSWDGSSYEQYF.

There are many counts of this clonotype. This chain connects TRBV19 to TRBJ1-1; the D gene is possibly TRBD1 (5 bases). Looked up from germline, CDR1 is LNHDA and CDR2 is SQIVND (reference sequence). The germline V and J ends were trimmed by 5 bases and 6 bases, with 22 bases remaining between them. The CDR3 totals 16 residues. The chain's CDR3 is CASSLRGVVGDAEAFF. The CDR3 DNA follows: TGTGCCAGTAGTTTGAGGGGCGTGGTGGGGGACGCTGAAGCTTTCTTT.

This clonotype was recorded many times. V usage is TRBV2 and J usage is TRBJ1-2; 8 nucleotides match TRBD1. Germline V gene data show CDR1 as SNHLY and CDR2 as FYNNEI. The CDR3 consists of 16 residues. With 4 bases clipped from V and 2 bases from J, the junction kept 9 bases outside the gene matches. Written as DNA, the CDR3 is TGTGCCAGCAGTGTTCCCCGGACAGGGACGAACTATGGCTACACCTTC. Its protein product is CASSVPRTGTNYGYTF. Drawing the rest from reference TRBV2 and TRBJ1-2, the complete variable domain is EPEVTQTPSHQVTQMGQEVILRCVPISNHLYFYWYRQILGQKVEFLVSFYNNEISEKSEIFDDQFSVERPDGSNFTLKIRSTKLEDSAMYFCASSVPRTGTNYGYTFGSGTRLTVV.

In this sample, this clonotype turned up a few times. The V gene is TRBV18, the J gene TRBJ2-6, with D possibly matching TRBD1 (6 bases). Germline loops: CDR1 KGHSH, CDR2 LQKENI. This CDR3 comprises 17 residues. Trimming took 3 bases from V and 0 from J, leaving 12 bases between them. CDR3: CASSPWTDTSGANVLTF. The CDR3 DNA is TGTGCCAGCTCACCCTGGACAGATACCTCTGGGGCCAACGTCCTGACTTTC.

As for this clonotype: This may be a read error: a much more frequent sequence differs by one nucleotide. CDR3: CASSYPRTSWSNNEQFF. The CDR3, as DNA: TGTGCCAGCAGTTACCCCCGGACTAGCTGGAGCAACAATGAGCAGTTCTTC. V and J are TRBV6-2 or TRBV6-3 and TRBJ2-1, with 8 bases matching TRBD2. Germline values: CDR1 MNHEY, CDR2 SVGEGT. V was pared by 2 bases and J by 5 bases, with 11 bases of the junction left unmatched. CDR3 length: 17 amino acids.

At least ten counts were recorded for this clonotype. The chain combines TRBV12-3 or TRBV12-4 with TRBJ1-4, with 8 bases that match TRBD1. After removal of 5 bases from V and 8 bases from J, the junction contained 7 bases not matched to a gene. This CDR3 is 14 amino acids long. The CDR3 bases are TGTGCCAGCAGTCTCAGACAGGGGAGCGAAAAACTGTTTTTT. This encodes CASSLRQGSEKLFF.

In the case of this clonotype: A much more abundant neighbour one base away suggests this may be a read error. Since the CDR3 does not end with the conserved phenylalanine or tryptophan, this likely comes from a read error. The DNA is omitted, as the CDR3 cannot be located on it reliably, and the CDR3 follows TCRdb's listing. The CDR3 reads CASLPLRGSRETRYS. The chain combines TRBV27 with TRBJ2-5; the table's D call, TRBD1, has no DNA check behind it. The germline gives CDR1 MNHEY, CDR2 SMNVEV (reference sequence). The CDR3 totals 15 residues, both ends included.

The chain has TRBV12-3 or TRBV12-4 and TRBJ2-1; D possibly corresponds to TRBD2 (6 bases). V was trimmed by 6 bases and J by 7 bases, leaving 19 bases between them. There are 15 residues in the CDR3. The CDR3 protein is CASSSYLGAGNEQFF. CDR3 nucleotide sequence: TGTGCCAGCAGCTCTTATCTAGGGGCGGGGAATGAGCAGTTCTTC.

This clonotype has a count of ten or more. The chain couples TRBV20-1 to TRBJ2-5, with 7 bases matching TRBD1. The CDR3 sequence is 14 residues long. Losses at the gene ends were 6 bases for V and 4 bases for J; bases not matched to a gene: 11. Per germline, CDR1 DFQATT and CDR2 SNEGSKA (reference sequence). Here the CDR3 reads CSATDRRRGETQYF. The CDR3 DNA sequence: TGCAGTGCCACGGACAGGAGGAGAGGAGAGACCCAGTACTTC.

The sample holds a few counts of this clonotype. The rearrangement links TRBV5-1 to TRBJ2-5; no definite D call. V lost 0 bases and J 2 bases, leaving 8 bases between the germline ends. The CDR3 is 14 residues long. The germline V gene encodes CDR1 SGHRS and CDR2 YFSETQ. The CDR3, as DNA: TGCGCCAGCAGCTTGGGTGACGGGCAAGAGACCCAGTACTTC. This sequence encodes CASSLGDGQETQYF.

There are a few counts of this clonotype. In nucleotides, the CDR3 is TGCAGTGCTAGCCGGGACCGAGCTAACTATGGCTACACCTTC. Protein product: CSASRDRANYGYTF. The rearrangement links TRBV20-1 to TRBJ1-2, with D possibly being TRBD1 (5 bases). The CDR3 spans 14 residues. Trimming pared 3 bases from V and 0 bases from J, leaving 11 bases between. Germline-derived CDR1 and CDR2 are DFQATT and SNEGSKA (reference sequence).

This clonotype appeared a few times. This chain uses TRBV12-3 or TRBV12-4 with TRBJ2-6; D unresolved. This CDR3 has 13 amino acids. Trimming cost V 3 bases and J 13 bases, with 13 bases left between them. CDR3: CASSFSVPGVLTF. The CDR3, as DNA: TGTGCCAGCAGTTTTTCGGTTCCTGGGGTCCTGACTTTC.